The rows below give T cell receptor beta chains drawn from one sample of a study of identical twins. TCRdb independently ran MiXCR on the 5' RACE reads; one entry per CDR3 protein. The top ten hold 1.5% to 2% of the sample, which has 690,000 or so distinct CDR3 sequences, around 5.7% seen once. Sequences were obtained from naive T cells sorted from blood. The source of these receptors is a man younger than 30 in good health. Each CDR3 is given with its conserved first and last residue. The order of the fields is clone size, V gene, J gene, CDR3 protein. The size entry is marked missing in some rows and otherwise reads once, few, many or a size class.

>many|TRBV9|TRBJ2-5
CASSVDRGQETQYF
>few|TRBV5-6|TRBJ2-2
CASGNRQGARFTGELFF
>.|TRBV2|TRBJ2-1
CASSEILAGGSNEQFF
>many|TRBV3-1|TRBJ2-1
CASSQGIFSYNEQFF
>few|TRBV7-2|TRBJ1-4
CASSLARGSGLNEKLFF
>many|TRBV29-1|TRBJ2-1
CSVDTSGNNEQFF
>.|TRBV2|TRBJ1-3
CASSGDNQPGNTIYF
>.|TRBV27|TRBJ2-1
CARLRTRNEQFF
>many|TRBV18|TRBJ1-1
CASSPQGNTEAFF
>many|TRBV6-1|TRBJ2-2
CATKRGLNGELFF
>few|TRBV7-2|TRBJ2-7
CASRVWGAGYEQYF
>many|TRBV25-1|TRBJ2-3
CASISTDTQYF
>many|TRBV12-3/TRBV12-4|TRBJ2-7
CASREPLAGEQYF
>many|TRBV30|TRBJ2-5
CASSPGRAETQYF
>many|TRBV12-3/TRBV12-4|TRBJ1-5
CASSLSSFRGNQPQHF
>.|TRBV18|TRBJ2-7
CASSQSGTVKLEQYF
>many|TRBV4-3|TRBJ2-3
CASSQDVEGGPIDTQYF
>many|TRBV10-3|TRBJ1-5
CAISESSTGVGNQPQHF
>many|TRBV15|TRBJ2-2
CATSRVNLGGIGELFF
>many|TRBV12-3/TRBV12-4|TRBJ1-6
CASSLAGTGNSPLHF